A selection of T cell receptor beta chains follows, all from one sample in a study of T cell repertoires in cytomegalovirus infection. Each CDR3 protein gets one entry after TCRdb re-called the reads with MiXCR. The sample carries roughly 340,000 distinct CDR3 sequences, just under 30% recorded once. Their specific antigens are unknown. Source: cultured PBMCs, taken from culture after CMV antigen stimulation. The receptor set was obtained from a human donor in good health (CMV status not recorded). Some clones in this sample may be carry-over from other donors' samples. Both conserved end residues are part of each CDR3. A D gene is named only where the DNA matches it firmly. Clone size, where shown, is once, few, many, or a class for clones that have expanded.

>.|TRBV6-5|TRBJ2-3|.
TGTGCCAGCAGTTACTTGGCGTCGACAGATACGCAGTATTTT
CASSYLASTDTQYF
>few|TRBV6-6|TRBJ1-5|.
TGTGCCAGCAGGGACAGTACTAGCAATCAGCCCCAGCATTTT
CASRDSTSNQPQHF
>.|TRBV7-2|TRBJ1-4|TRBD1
TGTGCCAGCAGCTCAACTCGGGACAGGGATGAAAAACTGTTTTTT
CASSSTRDRDEKLFF
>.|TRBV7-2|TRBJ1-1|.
TGTGCCAGCGGGGTACTCAGGGGTGAAGCTTTCTTT
CASGVLRGEAFF
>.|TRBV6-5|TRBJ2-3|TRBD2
TGTGCCAGCAGTTACACTGAGCGGGAGAGGCCAGATACGCAGTATTTT
CASSYTERERPDTQYF
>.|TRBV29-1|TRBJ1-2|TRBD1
TGCAGCGTTGAGCTCTTTCCGGGACAGGGGGCATCTGGCTACACCTTC
CSVELFPGQGASGYTF
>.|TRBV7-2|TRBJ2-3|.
TGTGCCAGCAGCTTAGGACGGTTCACAGATACGCAGTATTTT
CASSLGRFTDTQYF
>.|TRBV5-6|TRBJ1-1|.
TGTGCCAGCAGCTTGGGGGGGGGCGCGGGTGAAGCTTTCTTT
CASSLGGGAGEAFF
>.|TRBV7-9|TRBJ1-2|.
TGTGCCAGCAGTTTCTCCGACAGGCAACATGGCTACACCTTC
CASSFSDRQHGYTF
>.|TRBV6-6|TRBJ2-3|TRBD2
TGTGCCAGCACTTTCGGGGGGAGGAGCACAGATACGCAGTATTTT
CASTFGGRSTDTQYF
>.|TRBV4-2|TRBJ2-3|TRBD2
TGTGCCAGCAGCCAGGTGGGACTAGCGGGGGAGCCATCCGCAGATACGCAGTATTTT
CASSQVGLAGEPSADTQYF
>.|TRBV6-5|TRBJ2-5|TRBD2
TGTGCCAGCAGTTCGGTAGCGGGGGCCTCCCAAGAGACCCAGTACTTC
CASSSVAGASQETQYF
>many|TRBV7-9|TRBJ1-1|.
TGTGCCAGCAGCGAAGCACAGGGTGGAAGCACTGAAGCTTTCTTT
CASSEAQGGSTEAFF
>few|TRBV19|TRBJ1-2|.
TGTGCCAGTAGTGAGGGGACGGACTATGGCTACACCTTC
CASSEGTDYGYTF
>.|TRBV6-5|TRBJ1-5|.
TGTGCCAGCAGTCTGGACGGGACAAGGGGCAATCAGCCCCAGCATTTT
CASSLDGTRGNQPQHF
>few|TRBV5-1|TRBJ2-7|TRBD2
TGCGCCAGCAGTCCGGGACTAGCTGAGCAGTACTTC
CASSPGLAEQYF
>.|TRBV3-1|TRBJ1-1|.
TGTGCCAGCAAGGGGGGCACTACGAACACTGAAGCTTTCTTT
CASKGGTTNTEAFF
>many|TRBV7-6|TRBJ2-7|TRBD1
TGTGCCAGCAGCTTGGGACAGGGGGTCTACGAGCAGTACTTC
CASSLGQGVYEQYF
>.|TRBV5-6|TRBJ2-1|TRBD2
TGTGCCAGCAGCTTGGGGGGGCTAGCGGGCCTTTTTACCTACAATGAGCAGTTCTTC
CASSLGGLAGLFTYNEQFF
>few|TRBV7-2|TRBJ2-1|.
TGTGCCAGCAGCTTAGGAAGAGTCTGGGTAAATGAGCAGTTCTTC
CASSLGRVWVNEQFF
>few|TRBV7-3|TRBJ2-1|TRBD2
TGTGCCAGCAGCTCGCCGGGACTAGCGAACAATGAGCAGTTCTTC
CASSSPGLANNEQFF